The rows below give T cell receptor beta chains drawn from one sample of a study of regulatory T cells in long-lasting Graves disease. TCRdb used MiXCR to reprocess the multiplex PCR reads, holding one entry per CDR3 protein. The profile shows a few hundred thousand distinct CDR3 sequences, 20% to 25% of them singletons. The sequencing used peripheral blood mononuclear cells (PBMCs), collected at new diagnosis, from a patient treated with antithyroid drugs. These TCRs come from a female donor with Graves disease. The CDR3 runs from the conserved cysteine through the conserved F or W. D genes are given only for firm matches. Expanded clones are given a class, and other clones once, few, many or no size at all.

abundance: .; j_gene: TRBJ2-7; v_gene: TRBV20-1; d_gene: .; CDR3aa: CSPRGGDEQYF; CDR3nt: TGCAGTCCCCGGGGTGGGGACGAGCAGTACTTC
abundance: .; j_gene: TRBJ2-1; v_gene: TRBV24-1; d_gene: TRBD2; CDR3aa: CATSTPSGRGDSYNEQFF; CDR3nt: TGTGCCACCAGTACTCCTAGCGGGAGGGGTGATTCCTACAATGAGCAGTTCTTC
abundance: few; j_gene: TRBJ2-5; v_gene: TRBV4-3; d_gene: TRBD1; CDR3aa: CASSQDLGTGRRETQYF; CDR3nt: TGCGCCAGCAGCCAAGATCTTGGGACAGGGAGGAGAGAGACCCAGTACTTC
abundance: many; j_gene: TRBJ2-7; v_gene: TRBV20-1; d_gene: .; CDR3aa: CSAATGREQYF; CDR3nt: TGCAGTGCGGCAACAGGACGGGAGCAGTACTTC
abundance: many; j_gene: TRBJ1-1; v_gene: TRBV6-5; d_gene: .; CDR3aa: CASSYSRGGGAFF; CDR3nt: TGTGCCAGCAGTTACTCGAGGGGCGGAGGAGCTTTCTTT
abundance: few; j_gene: TRBJ1-5; v_gene: TRBV4-2; d_gene: TRBD1; CDR3aa: CASSQDDRGGQPQHF; CDR3nt: TGTGCCAGCAGCCAGGACGACAGGGGGGGACAGCCCCAGCATTTT
abundance: many; j_gene: TRBJ1-1; v_gene: TRBV29-1; d_gene: .; CDR3aa: CSVVEPQNTEAFF; CDR3nt: TGCAGCGTTGTGGAACCCCAGAACACTGAAGCTTTCTTT
abundance: .; j_gene: TRBJ2-3; v_gene: TRBV24-1; d_gene: TRBD2; CDR3aa: CATSDLLAGVASTDTQYF; CDR3nt: TGTGCCACCAGTGATTTGCTAGCGGGAGTGGCTAGTACAGATACGCAGTATTTT
abundance: many; j_gene: TRBJ2-3; v_gene: TRBV5-1; d_gene: TRBD1; CDR3aa: CASSYKTGADTQYF; CDR3nt: TGCGCCAGCAGCTACAAGACAGGGGCGGATACGCAGTATTTT
abundance: many; j_gene: TRBJ1-2; v_gene: TRBV10-3; d_gene: TRBD1; CDR3aa: CATVLGQGAKDPYGYTF; CDR3nt: TGTGCCACTGTACTCGGACAGGGGGCTAAGGACCCCTATGGCTACACCTTC
abundance: many; j_gene: TRBJ1-2; v_gene: TRBV7-2; d_gene: TRBD1; CDR3aa: CASSTGQDYGYTF; CDR3nt: TGTGCCAGCAGCACGGGACAGGATTATGGCTACACCTTC